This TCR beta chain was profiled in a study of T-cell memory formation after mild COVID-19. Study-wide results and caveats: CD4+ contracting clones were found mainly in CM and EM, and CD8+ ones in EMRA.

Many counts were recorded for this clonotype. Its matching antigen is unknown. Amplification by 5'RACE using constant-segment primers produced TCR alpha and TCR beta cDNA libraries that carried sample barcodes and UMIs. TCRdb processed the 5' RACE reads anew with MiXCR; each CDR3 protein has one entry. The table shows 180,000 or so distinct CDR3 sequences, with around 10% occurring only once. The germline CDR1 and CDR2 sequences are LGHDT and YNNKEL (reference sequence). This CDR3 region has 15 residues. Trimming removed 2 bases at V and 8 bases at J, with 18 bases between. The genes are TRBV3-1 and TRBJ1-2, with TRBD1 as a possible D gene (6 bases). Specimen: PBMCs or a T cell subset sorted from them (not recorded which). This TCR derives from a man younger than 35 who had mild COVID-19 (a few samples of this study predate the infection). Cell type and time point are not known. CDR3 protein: CASSQTGTSPGGYTF. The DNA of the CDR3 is TGTGCCAGCAGCCAAACAGGGACCAGTCCGGGAGGCTACACCTTC.